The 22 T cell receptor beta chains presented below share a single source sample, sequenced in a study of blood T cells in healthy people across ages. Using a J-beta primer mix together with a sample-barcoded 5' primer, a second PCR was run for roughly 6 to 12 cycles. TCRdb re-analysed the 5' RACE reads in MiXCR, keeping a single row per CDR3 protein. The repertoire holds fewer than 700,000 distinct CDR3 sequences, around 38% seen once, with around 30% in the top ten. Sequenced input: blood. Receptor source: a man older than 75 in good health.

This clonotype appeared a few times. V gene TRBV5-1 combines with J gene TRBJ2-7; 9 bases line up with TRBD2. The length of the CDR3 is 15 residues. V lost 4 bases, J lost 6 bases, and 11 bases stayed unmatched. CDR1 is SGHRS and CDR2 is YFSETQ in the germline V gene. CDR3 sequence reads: CASSPDPGLASEQYF. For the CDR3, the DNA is TGCGCCAGCAGCCCCGACCCGGGACTAGCATCCGAGCAGTACTTC.

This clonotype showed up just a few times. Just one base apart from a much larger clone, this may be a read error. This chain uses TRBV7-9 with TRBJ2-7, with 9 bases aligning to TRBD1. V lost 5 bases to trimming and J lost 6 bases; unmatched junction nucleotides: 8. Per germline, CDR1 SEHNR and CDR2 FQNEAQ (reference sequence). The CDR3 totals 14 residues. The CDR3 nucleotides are TGTGCCAGCAGCGGGCAGACGACAGGGGGCGAGCAGTACTTC. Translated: CASSGQTTGGEQYF.

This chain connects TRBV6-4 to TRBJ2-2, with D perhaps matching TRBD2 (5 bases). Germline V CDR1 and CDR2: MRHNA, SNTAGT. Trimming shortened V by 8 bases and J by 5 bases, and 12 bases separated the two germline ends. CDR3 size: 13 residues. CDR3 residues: CASGPGLTGELFF. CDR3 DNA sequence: TGTGCCAGCGGCCCAGGACTTACCGGGGAGCTGTTTTTT.

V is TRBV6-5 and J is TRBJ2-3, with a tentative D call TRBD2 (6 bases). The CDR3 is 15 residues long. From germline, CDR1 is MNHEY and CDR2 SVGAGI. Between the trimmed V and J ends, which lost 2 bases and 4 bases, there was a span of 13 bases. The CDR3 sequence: CASSYRSGVSDTQYF. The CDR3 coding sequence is TGTGCCAGCAGTTACCGGTCGGGAGTCTCAGATACGCAGTATTTT.

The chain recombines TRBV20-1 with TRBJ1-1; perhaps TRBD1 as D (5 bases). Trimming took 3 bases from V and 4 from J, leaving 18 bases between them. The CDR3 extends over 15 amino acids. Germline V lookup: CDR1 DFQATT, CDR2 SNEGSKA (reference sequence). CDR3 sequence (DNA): TGCAGTGCTAGGAAGGTGGGGGTTTTGGGCACTGAAGCTTTCTTT. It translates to CSARKVGVLGTEAFF.

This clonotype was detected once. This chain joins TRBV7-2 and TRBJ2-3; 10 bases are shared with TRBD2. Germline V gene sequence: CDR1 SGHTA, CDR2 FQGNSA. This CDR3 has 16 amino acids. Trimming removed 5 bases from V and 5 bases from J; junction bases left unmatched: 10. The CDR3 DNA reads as TGTGCCAGCAGCCGTTCTAGCGGGGGCTCTTTAGATACGCAGTATTTT. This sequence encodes CASSRSSGGSLDTQYF.

CDR3 sequence (DNA): TGTGCCAGCAGTTTAAGACCCAAGCCCTACAATGAGCAGTTCTTC. It is translated as CASSLRPKPYNEQFF. The rearrangement links TRBV27 to TRBJ2-1; D gene unclear. CDR3 length equals 15 residues. CDR1 is MNHEY and CDR2 is SMNVEV in the germline V gene (reference sequence). Trimming took 2 bases from V and 2 from J, leaving 10 bases between them.

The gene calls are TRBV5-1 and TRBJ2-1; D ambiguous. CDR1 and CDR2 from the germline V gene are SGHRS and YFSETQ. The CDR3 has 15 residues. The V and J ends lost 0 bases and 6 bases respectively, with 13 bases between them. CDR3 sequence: CASSLALVGFNEQFF. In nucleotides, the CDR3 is TGCGCCAGCAGCTTGGCCCTAGTGGGGTTCAATGAGCAGTTCTTC.

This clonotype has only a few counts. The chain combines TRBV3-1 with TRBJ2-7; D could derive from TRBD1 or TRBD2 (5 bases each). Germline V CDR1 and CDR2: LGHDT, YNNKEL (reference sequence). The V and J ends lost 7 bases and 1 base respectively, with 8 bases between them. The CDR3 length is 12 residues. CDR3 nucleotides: TGTGCCAGCAATGGGGGTTCCTACGAGCAGTACTTC. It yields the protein CASNGGSYEQYF.

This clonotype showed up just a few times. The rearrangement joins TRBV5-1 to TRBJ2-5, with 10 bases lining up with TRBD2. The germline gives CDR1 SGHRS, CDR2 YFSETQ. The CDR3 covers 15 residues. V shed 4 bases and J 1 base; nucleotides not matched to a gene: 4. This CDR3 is CASSDSGGSQETQYF. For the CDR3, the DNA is TGCGCCAGCAGCGATAGCGGGGGGTCCCAAGAGACCCAGTACTTC.

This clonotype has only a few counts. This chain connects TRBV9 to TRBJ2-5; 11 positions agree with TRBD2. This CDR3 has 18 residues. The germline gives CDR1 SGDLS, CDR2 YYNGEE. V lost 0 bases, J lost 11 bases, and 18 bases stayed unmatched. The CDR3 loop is CASSVAALLAGEGNEQYF. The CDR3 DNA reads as TGTGCCAGCAGCGTAGCAGCCTTACTAGCGGGAGAAGGAAATGAGCAGTACTTC.

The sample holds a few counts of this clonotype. CDR3 sequence reads: CASGTSGRLYEQYF. The CDR3 DNA reads TGTGCCAGCGGGACTAGCGGGAGGCTCTACGAGCAGTACTTC. The chain couples TRBV6-2 or TRBV6-3 to TRBJ2-7, with 15 bases that match TRBD2. This CDR3 is built from 14 residues. V shed 8 bases and J 3 bases; nucleotides not matched to a gene: 2. The germline gives CDR1 MNHEY, CDR2 SVGEGT.

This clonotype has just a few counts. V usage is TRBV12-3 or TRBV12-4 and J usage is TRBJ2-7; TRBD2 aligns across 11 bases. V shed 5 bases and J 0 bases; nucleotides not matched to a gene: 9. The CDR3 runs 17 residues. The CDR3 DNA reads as TGTGCCAGCAGTCCCTACCCCGGACTAGCGGGCTCCTACGAGCAGTACTTC. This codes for CASSPYPGLAGSYEQYF.

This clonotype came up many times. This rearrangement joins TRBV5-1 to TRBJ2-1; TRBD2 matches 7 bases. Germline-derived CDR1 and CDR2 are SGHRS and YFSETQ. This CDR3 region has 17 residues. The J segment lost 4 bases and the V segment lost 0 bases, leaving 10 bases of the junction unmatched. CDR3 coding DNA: TGCGCCAGCAGCTTGGCCCCAGCGAGGGAGGGTTACAATGAGCAGTTCTTC. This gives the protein CASSLAPAREGYNEQFF.

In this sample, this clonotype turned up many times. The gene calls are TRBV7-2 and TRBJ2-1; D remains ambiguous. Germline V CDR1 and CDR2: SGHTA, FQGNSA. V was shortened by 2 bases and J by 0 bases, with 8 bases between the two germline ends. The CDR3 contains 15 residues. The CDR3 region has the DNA TGTGCCAGCAGCTTAACGACGGGCTCCTACAATGAGCAGTTCTTC. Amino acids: CASSLTTGSYNEQFF.

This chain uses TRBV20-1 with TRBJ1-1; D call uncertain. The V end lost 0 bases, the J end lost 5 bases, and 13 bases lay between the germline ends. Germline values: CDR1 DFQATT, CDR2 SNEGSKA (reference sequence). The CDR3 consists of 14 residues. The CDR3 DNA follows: TGCAGTGCTAGAGATTGGAGGGTTTGGACTGAAGCTTTCTTT. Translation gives CSARDWRVWTEAFF.

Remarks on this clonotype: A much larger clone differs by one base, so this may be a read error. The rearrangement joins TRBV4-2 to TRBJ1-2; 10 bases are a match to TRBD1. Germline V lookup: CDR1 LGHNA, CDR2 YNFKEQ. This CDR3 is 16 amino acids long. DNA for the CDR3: TGTGCCGGCAGCCAAGTGGGACAGGGGACTAACTATGGCTACACCTTC. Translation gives CAGSQVGQGTNYGYTF.

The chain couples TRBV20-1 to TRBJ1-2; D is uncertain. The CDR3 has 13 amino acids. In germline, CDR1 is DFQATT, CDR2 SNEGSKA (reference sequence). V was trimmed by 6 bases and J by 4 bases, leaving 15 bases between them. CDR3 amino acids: CSAQRRGGYGYTF. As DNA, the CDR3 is TGCAGTGCCCAAAGACGGGGAGGCTATGGCTACACCTTC.

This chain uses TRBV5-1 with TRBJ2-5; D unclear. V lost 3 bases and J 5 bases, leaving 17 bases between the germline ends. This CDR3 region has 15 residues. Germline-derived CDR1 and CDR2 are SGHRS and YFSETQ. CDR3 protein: CASSSTSWLSETQYF. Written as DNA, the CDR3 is TGCGCCAGCAGCTCGACCAGTTGGCTCTCTGAGACCCAGTACTTC.

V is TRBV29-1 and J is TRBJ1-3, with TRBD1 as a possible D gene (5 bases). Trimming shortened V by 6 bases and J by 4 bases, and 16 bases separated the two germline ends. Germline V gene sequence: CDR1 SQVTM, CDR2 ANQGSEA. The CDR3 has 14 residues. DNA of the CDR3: TGCAGCGTATTGTCAACAGGAGAAGGAAACACCATATATTTT. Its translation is CSVLSTGEGNTIYF.

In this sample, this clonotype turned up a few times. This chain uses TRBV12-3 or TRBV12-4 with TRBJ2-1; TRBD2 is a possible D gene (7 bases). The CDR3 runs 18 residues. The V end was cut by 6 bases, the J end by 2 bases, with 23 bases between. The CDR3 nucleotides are TGTGCCAGCAGCCGACCCTCGGGGGGCGGTATCCCCTACAATGAGCAGTTCTTC. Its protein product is CASSRPSGGGIPYNEQFF.

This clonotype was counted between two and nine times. CDR3: CASTASTDTQYF. The CDR3 coding sequence is TGTGCCAGCACAGCGAGCACAGATACGCAGTATTTT. The chain uses TRBV11-2 and TRBJ2-3; no clear D. The CDR3 is made up of 12 amino acids. CDR1 and CDR2 from the germline V gene are SGHAT and FQNNGV. The V and J ends lost 7 bases and 0 bases respectively, with 5 bases between them.